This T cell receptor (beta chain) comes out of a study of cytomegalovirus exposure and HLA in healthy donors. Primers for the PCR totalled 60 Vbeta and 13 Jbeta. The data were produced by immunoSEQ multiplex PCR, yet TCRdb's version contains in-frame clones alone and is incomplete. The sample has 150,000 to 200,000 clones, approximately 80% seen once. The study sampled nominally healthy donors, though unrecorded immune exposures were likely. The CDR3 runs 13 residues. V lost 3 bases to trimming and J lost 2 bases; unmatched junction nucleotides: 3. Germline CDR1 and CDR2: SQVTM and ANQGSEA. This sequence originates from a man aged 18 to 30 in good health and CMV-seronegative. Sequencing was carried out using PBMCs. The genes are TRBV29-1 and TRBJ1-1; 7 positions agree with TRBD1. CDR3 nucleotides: TGCAGCGTTGAGGGACAGCACAACACTGAAGCTTTCTTT. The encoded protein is CSVEGQHNTEAFF.